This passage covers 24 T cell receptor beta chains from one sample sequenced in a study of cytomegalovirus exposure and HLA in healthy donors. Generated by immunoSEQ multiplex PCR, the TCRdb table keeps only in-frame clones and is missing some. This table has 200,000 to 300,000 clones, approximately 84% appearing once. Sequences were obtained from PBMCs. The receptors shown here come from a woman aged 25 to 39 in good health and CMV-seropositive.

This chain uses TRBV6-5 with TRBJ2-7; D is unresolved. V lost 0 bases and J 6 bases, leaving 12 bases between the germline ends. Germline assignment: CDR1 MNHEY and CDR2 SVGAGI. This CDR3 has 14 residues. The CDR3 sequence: CASSYSSASPEQYF. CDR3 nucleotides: TGTGCCAGCAGTTACTCGTCCGCGAGCCCCGAGCAGTACTTC.

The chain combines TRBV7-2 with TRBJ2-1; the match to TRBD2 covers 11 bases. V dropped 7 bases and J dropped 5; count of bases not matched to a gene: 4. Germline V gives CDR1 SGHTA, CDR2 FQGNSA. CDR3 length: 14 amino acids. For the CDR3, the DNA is TGTGCCAGCACCCGACTAGCGGGGAACAATGAGCAGTTCTTC. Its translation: CASTRLAGNNEQFF.

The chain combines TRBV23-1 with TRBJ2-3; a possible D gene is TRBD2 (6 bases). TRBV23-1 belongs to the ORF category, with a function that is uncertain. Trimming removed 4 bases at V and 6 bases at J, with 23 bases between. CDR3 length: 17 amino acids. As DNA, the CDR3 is TGCGCCAGCAGTCCCCCGGGCCTACTGCCAGGAGGGGATACGCAGTATTTT. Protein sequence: CASSPPGLLPGGDTQYF.

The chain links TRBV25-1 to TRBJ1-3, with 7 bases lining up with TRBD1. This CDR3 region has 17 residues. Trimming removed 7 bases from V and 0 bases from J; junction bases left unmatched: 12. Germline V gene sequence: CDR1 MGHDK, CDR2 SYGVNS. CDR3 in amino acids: CASTNRGGTSSGNTIYF. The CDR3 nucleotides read TGTGCCAGCACCAACCGAGGGGGCACCAGCTCTGGAAACACCATATATTTT.

CDR3 bases: TGTGCCAGCACCGGACTAGCGGGTCGGCAGTTCTTC. Its translation is CASTGLAGRQFF. The V call is TRBV6-4, the J call TRBJ2-1; 11 nucleotides line up with TRBD2. In germline, CDR1 is MRHNA, CDR2 SNTAGT. Unmatched junction bases numbered 5, after V lost 7 bases and J lost 12 bases. The CDR3 covers 12 residues.

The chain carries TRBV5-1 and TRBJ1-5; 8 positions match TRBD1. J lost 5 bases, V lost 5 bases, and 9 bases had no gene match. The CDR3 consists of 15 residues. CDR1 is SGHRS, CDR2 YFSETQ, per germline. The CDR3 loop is CASSGQGLSDQPQHF. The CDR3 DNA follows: TGCGCCAGCAGTGGACAGGGACTGTCGGATCAGCCCCAGCATTTT.

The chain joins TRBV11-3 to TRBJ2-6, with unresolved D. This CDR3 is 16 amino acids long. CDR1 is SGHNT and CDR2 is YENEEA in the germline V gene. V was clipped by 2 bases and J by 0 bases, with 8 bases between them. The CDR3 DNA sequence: TGTGCCAGCAGCTTAAATATACTCTCTGGGGCCAACGTCCTGACTTTC. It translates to CASSLNILSGANVLTF. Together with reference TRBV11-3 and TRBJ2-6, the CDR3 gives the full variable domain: EAGVVQSPRYKIIEKKQPVAFWCNPISGHNTLYWYLQNLGQGPELLIRYENEEAVDDSQLPKDRFSAERLKGVDSTLKIQPAELGDSAVYLCASSLNILSGANVLTFGAGSRLTVL.

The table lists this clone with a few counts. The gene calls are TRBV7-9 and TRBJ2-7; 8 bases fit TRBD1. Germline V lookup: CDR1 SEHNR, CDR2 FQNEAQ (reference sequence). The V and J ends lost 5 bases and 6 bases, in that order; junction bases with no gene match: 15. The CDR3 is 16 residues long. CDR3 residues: CASSLYFTGGRLEQYF. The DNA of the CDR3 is TGTGCCAGCAGCCTATACTTTACAGGGGGTCGACTCGAGCAGTACTTC.

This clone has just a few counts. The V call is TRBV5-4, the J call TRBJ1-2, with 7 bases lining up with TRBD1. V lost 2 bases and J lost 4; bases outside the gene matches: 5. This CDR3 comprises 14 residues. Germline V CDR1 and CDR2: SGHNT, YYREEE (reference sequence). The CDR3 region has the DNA TGTGCCAGCAGCTTAGGGTGGGACAGCTATGGCTACACCTTC. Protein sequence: CASSLGWDSYGYTF.

The CDR3: CAGIRSGSYEQFF. CDR3 sequence (DNA): TGTGCCGGTATCCGTAGCGGGAGCTATGAGCAGTTCTTC. This chain links TRBV30 with TRBJ2-1; 9 bases are a match to TRBD2. V shed 8 bases and J 8 bases; nucleotides not matched to a gene: 10. The germline V gene has CDR1 GTSNPN and CDR2 SVGIG (reference sequence). The CDR3 covers 13 residues.

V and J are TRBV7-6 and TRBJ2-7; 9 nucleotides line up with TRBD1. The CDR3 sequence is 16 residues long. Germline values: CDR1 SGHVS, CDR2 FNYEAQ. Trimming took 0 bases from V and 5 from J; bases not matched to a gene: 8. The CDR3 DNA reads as TGTGCCAGCAGCTTAGCGCCGGGACAGGGACAGGACGAGCAGTACTTC. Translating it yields CASSLAPGQGQDEQYF.

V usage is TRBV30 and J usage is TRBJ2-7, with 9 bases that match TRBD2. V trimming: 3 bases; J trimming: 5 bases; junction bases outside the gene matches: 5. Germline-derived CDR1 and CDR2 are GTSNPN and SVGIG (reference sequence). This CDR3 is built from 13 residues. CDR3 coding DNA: TGTGCCTGGAGCGGGACTAGCCCAGACGAGCAGTACTTC. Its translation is CAWSGTSPDEQYF.

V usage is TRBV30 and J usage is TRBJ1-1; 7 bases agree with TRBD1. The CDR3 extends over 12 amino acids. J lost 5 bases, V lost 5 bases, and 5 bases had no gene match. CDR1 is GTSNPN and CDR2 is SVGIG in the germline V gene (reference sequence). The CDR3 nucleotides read TGTGCCTGGGACAGGGAGATAACTGAAGCTTTCTTT. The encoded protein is CAWDREITEAFF.

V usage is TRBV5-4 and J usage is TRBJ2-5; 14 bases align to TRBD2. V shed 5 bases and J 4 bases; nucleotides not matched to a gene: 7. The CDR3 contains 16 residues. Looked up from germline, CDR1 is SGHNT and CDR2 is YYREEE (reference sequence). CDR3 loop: CASRGGLAGVTETQYF. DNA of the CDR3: TGTGCCAGCAGGGGGGGACTAGCGGGAGTAACAGAGACCCAGTACTTC.

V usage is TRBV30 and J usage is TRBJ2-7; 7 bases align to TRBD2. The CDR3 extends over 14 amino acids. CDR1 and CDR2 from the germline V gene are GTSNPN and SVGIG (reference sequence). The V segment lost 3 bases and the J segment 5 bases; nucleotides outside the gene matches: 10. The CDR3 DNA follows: TGTGCCTGGAGCGTAGTAACGGGGAGGGACGAGCAGTACTTC. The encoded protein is CAWSVVTGRDEQYF.

For the CDR3, the DNA is TGTGCCAGCTGCCCGGACAGGGTCTATGGCTACACCTTC. This encodes CASCPDRVYGYTF. The chain carries TRBV2 and TRBJ1-2; TRBD1 aligns across 8 bases. Germline CDR1 SNHLY, CDR2 FYNNEI. The CDR3 totals 13 residues. The trim removed 8 bases at V and 4 bases at J, leaving 6 bases unmatched.

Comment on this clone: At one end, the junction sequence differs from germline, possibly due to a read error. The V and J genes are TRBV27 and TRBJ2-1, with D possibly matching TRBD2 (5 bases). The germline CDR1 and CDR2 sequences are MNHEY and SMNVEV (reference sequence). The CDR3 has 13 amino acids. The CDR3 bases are TGTGCCAGCATCTACCCCTTCTCGGGGAAAGGGCTCTTC. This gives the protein CASIYPFSGKGLF.

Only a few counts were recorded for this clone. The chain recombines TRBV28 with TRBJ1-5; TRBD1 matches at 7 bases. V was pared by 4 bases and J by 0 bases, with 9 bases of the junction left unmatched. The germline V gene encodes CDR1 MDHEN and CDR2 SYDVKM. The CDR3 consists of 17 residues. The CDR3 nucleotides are TGTGCCAGCAGTTCAGACCTACAGGGGCTTAGCAATCAGCCCCAGCATTTT. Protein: CASSSDLQGLSNQPQHF.

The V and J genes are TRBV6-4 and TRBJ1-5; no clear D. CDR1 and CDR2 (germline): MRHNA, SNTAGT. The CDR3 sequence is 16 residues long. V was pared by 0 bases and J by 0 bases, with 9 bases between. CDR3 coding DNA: TGTGCCAGCAGTGACTCCGACACCTATAGCAATCAGCCCCAGCATTTT. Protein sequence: CASSDSDTYSNQPQHF.

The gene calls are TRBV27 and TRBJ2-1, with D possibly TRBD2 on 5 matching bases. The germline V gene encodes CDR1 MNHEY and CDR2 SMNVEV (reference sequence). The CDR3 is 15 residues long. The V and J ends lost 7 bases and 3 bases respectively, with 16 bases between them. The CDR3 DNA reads TGTGCCAGCACCTTCGGACGGGAATGCTACAATGAGCAGTTCTTC. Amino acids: CASTFGRECYNEQFF.

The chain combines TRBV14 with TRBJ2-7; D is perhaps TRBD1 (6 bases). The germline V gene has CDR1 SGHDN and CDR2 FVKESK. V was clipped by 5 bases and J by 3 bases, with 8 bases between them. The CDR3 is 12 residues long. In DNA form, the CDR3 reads TGTGCCAGCAGCGCGGACAGCTACGAGCAGTACTTC. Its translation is CASSADSYEQYF.

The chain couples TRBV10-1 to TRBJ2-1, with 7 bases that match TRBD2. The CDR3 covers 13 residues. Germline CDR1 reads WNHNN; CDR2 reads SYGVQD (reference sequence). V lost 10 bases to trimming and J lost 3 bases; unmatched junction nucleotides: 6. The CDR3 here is CATASGLYNEQFF. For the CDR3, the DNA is TGCGCCACCGCTAGCGGCCTCTACAATGAGCAGTTCTTC.

In DNA form, the CDR3 reads TGTGCCAGCAGCAGACATACAGGGGTGTACGAGCAGTACTTC. Residues: CASSRHTGVYEQYF. The chain uses TRBV7-2 and TRBJ2-7, with 7 bases aligning to TRBD1. Germline loops: CDR1 SGHTA, CDR2 FQGNSA. The CDR3 contains 14 residues. V trimming: 5 bases; J trimming: 4 bases; junction bases outside the gene matches: 8.

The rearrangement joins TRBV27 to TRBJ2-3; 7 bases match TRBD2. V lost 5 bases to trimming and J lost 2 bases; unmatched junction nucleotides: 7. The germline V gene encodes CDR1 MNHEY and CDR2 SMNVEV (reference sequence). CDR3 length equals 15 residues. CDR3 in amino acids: CASSPTGTITDTQYF. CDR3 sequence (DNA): TGTGCCAGCAGTCCTACCGGGACTATCACAGATACGCAGTATTTT.